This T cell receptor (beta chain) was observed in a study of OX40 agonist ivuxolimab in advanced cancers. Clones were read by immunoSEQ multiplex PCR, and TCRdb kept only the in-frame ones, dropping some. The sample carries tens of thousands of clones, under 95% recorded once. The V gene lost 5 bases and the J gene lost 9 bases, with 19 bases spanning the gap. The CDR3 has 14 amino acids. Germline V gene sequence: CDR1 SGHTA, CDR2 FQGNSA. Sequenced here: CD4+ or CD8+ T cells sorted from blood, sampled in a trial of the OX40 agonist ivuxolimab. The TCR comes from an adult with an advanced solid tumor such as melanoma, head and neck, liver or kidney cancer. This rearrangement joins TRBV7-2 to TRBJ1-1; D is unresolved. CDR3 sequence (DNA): TGTGCCAGCAGCCCAAATCAGAGGGTTGTGAAAGCTTTCTTT. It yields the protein CASSPNQRVVKAFF.